The 27 T cell receptor beta chains in this list originate from one sample, sequenced in a study of blood T cells in healthy people across ages. Through a sample-barcoded 5' primer and a J-beta primer mix, a second PCR was run for about 6 to 11 cycles. Each CDR3 protein is one row after TCRdb ran MiXCR on the 5' RACE reads. The table lists 790,000 or so distinct CDR3 sequences, around 50% of them singletons. Sequenced sample: blood. All receptors come from a man in his forties or fifties in good health.

The V call is TRBV2, the J call TRBJ1-1; the match to TRBD1 covers 7 bases. From germline, CDR1 is SNHLY and CDR2 FYNNEI. Losses at the gene ends were 1 base for V and 0 bases for J; bases not matched to a gene: 2. The CDR3 runs 15 residues. CDR3: CASSEEGQVNTEAFF. CDR3 coding DNA: TGTGCCAGCAGTGAAGAAGGACAGGTGAACACTGAAGCTTTCTTT.

The chain has TRBV7-9 and TRBJ1-2; a weak D match, TRBD1 (6 bases). From germline, CDR1 is SEHNR and CDR2 FQNEAQ (reference sequence). V gave up 0 bases and J gave up 5 bases, with 13 bases separating them. The CDR3 runs 15 residues. The DNA of the CDR3 is TGTGCCAGCAGCTTAGCGGGCTGGACAGAATATGGCTACACCTTC. It translates to CASSLAGWTEYGYTF.

The chain has TRBV7-6 and TRBJ1-1; D not resolved. The CDR3 has 15 amino acids. Trimming took 2 bases from V and 3 from J, leaving 13 bases between them. Germline CDR1 reads SGHVS; CDR2 reads FNYEAQ. The CDR3 spells CASSLWAGRDTEAFF. DNA of the CDR3: TGTGCCAGCAGCTTATGGGCAGGACGGGACACTGAAGCTTTCTTT.

This clonotype was picked up a small number of times. The chain joins TRBV20-1 to TRBJ2-3; D gene unclear. Germline CDR1 and CDR2: DFQATT and SNEGSKA (reference sequence). With 6 bases removed from V and 2 bases from J, the gap between germline ends came to 18 bases. The CDR3 totals 15 residues. CDR3 sequence (DNA): TGCAGTGCCGATCGGTTGGCGGAGATCACAGATACGCAGTATTTT. Residues: CSADRLAEITDTQYF.

The table lists this clonotype with a few counts. The V and J genes are TRBV15 and TRBJ2-7; no definite D call. The CDR3 runs 14 residues. Germline V CDR1 and CDR2: LNHNV, YYDKDF (reference sequence). V dropped 3 bases and J dropped 2 bases, with 11 bases sitting between them. DNA for the CDR3: TGTGCCACCAGCAGGGAGTTTGGGACCTACGAGCAGTACTTC. Its protein product is CATSREFGTYEQYF.

This clonotype was recorded only once. The chain combines TRBV5-6 with TRBJ2-7; 7 bases match TRBD1. CDR1 SGHDT and CDR2 YYEEEE come from the germline V gene. The CDR3 has 14 residues. Unmatched junction bases numbered 9, after V lost 4 bases and J lost 5 bases. CDR3 sequence (DNA): TGTGCCAGCAGCCGATTGACAGGGAGAGACGAGCAGTACTTC. Protein: CASSRLTGRDEQYF.

This clonotype was observed a few times. V usage is TRBV20-1 and J usage is TRBJ2-1; D remains ambiguous. The germline V and J ends were trimmed by 3 bases and 5 bases, with 5 bases remaining between them. This CDR3 has 11 amino acids. Per germline, CDR1 DFQATT and CDR2 SNEGSKA (reference sequence). The CDR3 nucleotides are TGCAGTGCTAGGTCGGACAATGAGCAGTTCTTC. Its protein is CSARSDNEQFF.

This chain links TRBV5-1 with TRBJ2-3, with a possible D match to TRBD1 (6 bases). CDR1 is SGHRS and CDR2 is YFSETQ in the germline V gene. V dropped 4 bases and J dropped 4 bases, with 10 bases sitting between them. The CDR3 loop spans 13 amino acids. CDR3 region: CASSVEGADTQYF. CDR3 in DNA: TGCGCCAGCAGCGTTGAGGGGGCAGATACGCAGTATTTT.

This clonotype has more than one count but fewer than ten. The chain combines TRBV6-1 with TRBJ2-7, with TRBD2 matching 11 bases. After removal of 1 base from V and 5 bases from J, the junction contained 7 bases not matched to a gene. From germline, CDR1 is MNHNS and CDR2 SASEGT. The CDR3 contains 16 residues. CDR3 nucleotides: TGTGCCAGCAGTGAAGAGATGACTAGCGGGATCCACGAGCAGTACTTC. This gives the protein CASSEEMTSGIHEQYF.

This clonotype was seen repeatedly, ten times or more. The chain is built from TRBV2 and TRBJ2-3; 10 positions agree with TRBD2. This CDR3 is built from 16 residues. J lost 2 bases, V lost 7 bases, and 9 bases had no gene match. Germline values: CDR1 SNHLY, CDR2 FYNNEI. The CDR3 is CASIWPAGGSTDTQYF. In nucleotides, the CDR3 is TGTGCCAGCATTTGGCCAGCGGGGGGGTCCACAGATACGCAGTATTTT.

The chain employs TRBV7-3 and TRBJ2-3; D unresolved. The CDR3 runs to 15 residues. Germline V gene lookup returns CDR1 SGHTA and CDR2 FQGTGA. V lost 2 bases and J lost 0, with 9 bases in between. For the CDR3, the DNA is TGTGCCAGCAGCTTAGGGCATACTAGCACAGATACGCAGTATTTT. As protein: CASSLGHTSTDTQYF. The full variable domain, completed using reference TRBV7-3 and TRBJ2-3, is GAGVSQTPSNKVTEKGKYVELRCDPISGHTALYWYRQSLGQGPEFLIYFQGTGAADDSGLPNDRFFAVRPEGSVSTLKIQRTERGDSAVYLCASSLGHTSTDTQYFGPGTRLTVL.

J is TRBJ2-1 and V is TRBV29-1, with D unresolved. The CDR3 has 12 amino acids. From germline, CDR1 is SQVTM and CDR2 ANQGSEA. V lost 4 bases and J lost 4, with 8 bases in between. Written as DNA, the CDR3 is TGCAGCGTTGCTGACCAATACAATGAGCAGTTCTTC. This codes for CSVADQYNEQFF.

The chain is built from TRBV9 and TRBJ1-4; TRBD1 is a possible D gene (6 bases). Trimming stripped 0 bases from V and 8 bases from J, with 14 bases between. The CDR3 is made up of 15 amino acids. CDR1 is SGDLS, CDR2 YYNGEE, per germline. CDR3 DNA sequence: TGTGCCAGCAGCGTAGTTCAGGCAGGACAGGAAAAACTGTTTTTT. Translation gives CASSVVQAGQEKLFF. Supplemented by reference TRBV9 and TRBJ1-4, the full variable domain reads DSGVTQTPKHLITATGQRVTLRCSPRSGDLSVYWYQQSLDQGLQFLIQYYNGEERAKGNILERFSAQQFPDLHSELNLSSLELGDSALYFCASSVVQAGQEKLFFGSGTQLSVL.

The chain carries TRBV3-1 and TRBJ2-5; D is possibly TRBD1 (6 bases). Trimming cost V 7 bases and J 5 bases, with 17 bases left between them. Germline-derived CDR1 and CDR2 are LGHDT and YNNKEL (reference sequence). The length of the CDR3 is 14 residues. In DNA form, the CDR3 reads TGTGCCAGCACCAAAGAAACAGGGCGGGAGACCCAGTACTTC. Translating gives CASTKETGRETQYF.

V is TRBV5-1 and J is TRBJ2-4; the D gene could be TRBD1 or TRBD2 (5 bases each). This CDR3 contains 14 residues. CDR1 is SGHRS, CDR2 YFSETQ, per germline. V lost 4 bases and J 8 bases, leaving 16 bases between the germline ends. CDR3 sequence reads: CASSIGTTGDIQYF. Here the CDR3 DNA reads TGCGCCAGCAGCATAGGGACGACCGGTGACATTCAGTACTTC.

The chain recombines TRBV14 with TRBJ2-5, with D perhaps TRBD1 or TRBD2 (6 bases each). Germline V CDR1 and CDR2: SGHDN, FVKESK. Trimming removed 0 bases at V and 5 bases at J, with 10 bases between. The CDR3 loop spans 14 amino acids. CDR3 region: CASSQEGGVETQYF. CDR3 DNA: TGTGCCAGCAGCCAAGAGGGGGGCGTGGAGACCCAGTACTTC.

This clonotype was found a few times. The CDR3 nucleotides are TGTGCCACCCTAGCGGGAGGGCCCTACGAGCAGTACTTC. It codes for CATLAGGPYEQYF. The chain carries TRBV2 and TRBJ2-7; 12 bases line up with TRBD2. The trim removed 10 bases at V and 2 bases at J, leaving 3 bases unmatched. CDR3 length equals 13 residues. Germline lookup yields CDR1 SNHLY and CDR2 FYNNEI.

The rearrangement joins TRBV20-1 to TRBJ2-3; D remains ambiguous. CDR3 length: 13 amino acids. Trimming removed 6 bases from V and 0 bases from J, with 10 bases in between. In germline, CDR1 is DFQATT, CDR2 SNEGSKA (reference sequence). The CDR3 sequence: CSAKPPSTDTQYF. The DNA for the CDR3 is TGCAGTGCCAAGCCCCCTAGCACAGATACGCAGTATTTT.

The genes are TRBV6-1 and TRBJ2-3, with 10 bases lining up with TRBD2. The V segment lost 8 bases and the J segment 0 bases; nucleotides outside the gene matches: 2. Germline CDR1 reads MNHNS; CDR2 reads SASEGT. The CDR3 totals 14 residues. CDR3 amino acids: CASERGGSTDTQYF. The DNA for the CDR3 is TGTGCCAGCGAGCGGGGGGGCAGCACAGATACGCAGTATTTT.

The rearrangement links TRBV6-1 to TRBJ2-5, with a possible D match to TRBD1 (6 bases). CDR3 length: 15 residues. CDR1 is MNHNS, CDR2 SASEGT, per germline. Trimming stripped 2 bases from V and 1 base from J, with 11 bases between. The DNA of the CDR3 is TGTGCCAGCAGTGAATTTGGGACAAGCCAAGAGACCCAGTACTTC. Encoded protein: CASSEFGTSQETQYF.

This chain uses TRBV29-1 with TRBJ2-3, with 9 bases fitting TRBD1. V lost 5 bases to trimming and J lost 4 bases; unmatched junction nucleotides: 13. This CDR3 is 16 amino acids long. Germline CDR1 SQVTM, CDR2 ANQGSEA. For the CDR3, the DNA is TGCAGCGTTAATGGCGCCGGGACAGGGAAGGCAGATACGCAGTATTTT. Protein sequence: CSVNGAGTGKADTQYF.

V gene TRBV2 combines with J gene TRBJ2-3; unclear D gene. V was shortened by 2 bases and J by 0 bases, with 12 bases between the two germline ends. Germline assignment: CDR1 SNHLY and CDR2 FYNNEI. The CDR3 has 16 residues. CDR3 residues: CASSEITISSTDTQYF. CDR3 nucleotide sequence: TGTGCCAGCAGTGAAATAACTATCTCTAGCACAGATACGCAGTATTTT.

V and J are TRBV6-4 and TRBJ2-5; tentatively, D is TRBD2 (6 bases). Germline values: CDR1 MRHNA, CDR2 SNTAGT. This CDR3 is 12 amino acids long. The ends were cut back, 9 bases at V and 4 bases at J, with 12 bases in the middle. For the CDR3, the DNA is TGTGCCAGTCGGAGGGGCGTAGAGACCCAGTACTTC. It is translated as CASRRGVETQYF.

Here the CDR3 reads CASRKRGEQFF. CDR3 sequence (DNA): TGTGCCAGCAGGAAGCGGGGTGAGCAGTTCTTC. The chain joins TRBV6-6 to TRBJ2-1; TRBD2 aligns across 7 bases. The V gene end was trimmed by 6 bases and the J gene end by 9 bases; junction bases not matched to a gene: 2. CDR1 and CDR2 (germline): MNHNY, SVGAGI (reference sequence). The CDR3 spans 11 residues.

The chain uses TRBV5-1 and TRBJ2-4; D is possibly TRBD1 (5 bases). CDR3 length equals 12 residues. Germline CDR1 and CDR2: SGHRS and YFSETQ. The ends were cut back, 4 bases at V and 10 bases at J, with 12 bases in the middle. The CDR3 loop is CASSEGARIQYF. DNA for the CDR3: TGCGCCAGCAGCGAAGGGGCGCGGATTCAGTACTTC.

There are many counts of this clonotype. The V call is TRBV7-2, the J call TRBJ2-5; 9 bases align to TRBD1. This CDR3 is 13 amino acids long. The germline gives CDR1 SGHTA, CDR2 FQGNSA. J was trimmed by 1 base and V by 6 bases; bases with no gene match: 0. CDR3 DNA sequence: TGTGCCAGCAGGACAGGGGGCCAAGAGACCCAGTACTTC. This sequence encodes CASRTGGQETQYF.

About this clonotype: A read error may account for a junction end that differs from germline. The chain links TRBV7-2 to TRBJ2-7, with D maybe TRBD1 (6 bases). CDR1 and CDR2 (germline): SGHTA, FQGNSA. The CDR3 totals 13 residues. The CDR3 here is CAGSPTGYYEQYF. In DNA, the CDR3 is TGTGCCGGCAGCCCGACAGGATACTACGAGCAGTACTTC.